The subject of this entry is one TCR beta chain. This clone appeared a few times. Which antigen it targets is not known. There are no base qualities to consult, and no much larger clone falls within one base. The data are from a study of cytomegalovirus exposure and HLA in healthy donors (dated by TCRdb to the late 2010s). Notes on the research overall: According to an earlier analysis of a few hundred of the donors, about 179 million T cells yielded 100 million or so unique TCR beta sequences and 276 Gb of sequence data. A later genetic analysis took genome-wide SNP genotypes for 398 of the 666 donors and used that subset as a discovery cohort. HLA typing included class I and class II loci at four-digit resolution. To predict cytomegalovirus infection status, the study brought together high-throughput TCR immunosequencing, statistical association of individual TCRs with disease status, and machine learning. The number of typed donors differed by locus: roughly 629-630 for A, B, C, DRB1 and DQB1; roughly 510 for DQA1; 606 for DPA1; and roughly 470 for DPB1. The study aimed to test whether cataloging public T cell receptors could reveal signatures of past pathogen exposure. On average, roughly 250,000 unique TCR beta nucleotide sequences were sequenced per donor among roughly 430 genotyped donors of the cohort, with roughly 18% of those sequences being non-productive. Five DR-DQ haplotypes were handled as single units for association and clustering, since linkage in the cohort was strong. Among the roughly 430 genotyped donors, about 83% belonged to the genetic ancestry cluster associated with self-reported Caucasian donors. An earlier analysis of roughly 580 of the donors used high-throughput TCR beta sequencing to judge whether each TCR beta V gene segment behaved as functional or pseudogenic. Roughly 310 gigabases of sequencing data and some 85 million unique TCR sequences were included in an early release covering about 620 HLA-typed donors. Every repertoire in the discovery cohort had been generated on one and the same sequencing platform. The study used immunosequencing to profile the T cell repertoires of under 700 subjects and linked those repertoires to cytomegalovirus serostatus. Donor age, sex, ethnicity and CMV serostatus were compiled alongside the repertoire data. In addition to the first cohort of roughly 670 subjects, a separate validation cohort of about 120 different subjects was used. In a later analysis, previously published TCR beta repertoires from 666 donors were re-analyzed and high-resolution HLA genotyping was added so that TCR occurrence patterns could be studied. In the later analysis, no new phenotypic data were used to find candidate immune exposures; instead, reliance was placed on TCR beta sequences and their occurrence across donors. General findings and caveats noted by the study authors: Cytomegalovirus status was reported to be diagnosed by the classifier with high specificity and sensitivity in both the original and validation cohorts. A further reported finding was that TCR beta sequences accurately predicted the HLA-A and HLA-B alleles for most subjects in the first cohort. In this cohort, only TCR beta chains were sequenced, and detectable features were limited by the absence of alpha or paired-chain data. The study listed 164 TCR beta chains as associated with cytomegalovirus. In vitro tests confirmed that a few of the cytomegalovirus-associated TCR beta chains recognize cytomegalovirus antigens. The earlier analysis of fewer than 750 of the donors excluded roughly 17 rarely observed V segments, including chromosome 9 orphons, because counts were too low. An earlier analysis of several hundred of the donors showed that most TCR beta V segments appeared in productive rearrangements either about 87% or about 30% of the time, which broadly matched IMGT annotations. Several of the top co-occurrence clusters appeared to be linked to parvovirus B19, influenza, CMV and Epstein-Barr virus, according to a later analysis. A later analysis found that most CMV-associated TCR beta chains appeared HLA-restricted, with HLA associations seemingly driven largely by CMV exposure. Across donors, most TCR sequences were observed very rarely, whereas some public TCRs were present in many individuals. Strong co-occurrence of HLA alleles, especially DR and DQ, made assigning TCR associations to individual alleles difficult. For the cohort, immune exposure information was limited to CMV serostatus. Linkage disequilibrium might explain the correlated functional status among segregating V segments, but an unknown experimental factor could not be ruled out. Because HLA typing was unavailable for some donors at each locus, only the typed subset was used in association tests. In a later analysis, some 17,000 TCR beta sequences were associated with specific HLA alleles at a false discovery rate of 0.05. Compared with the 666-donor mean, donors in an Asian-associated ancestry cluster had fewer N-insertions in productive TCRs, according to a later genetic analysis. In a later analysis, the rate of TCR association differed among HLA loci, with DRB1 alleles having the most associated TCRs and HLA-C alleles having the fewest. A cluster of highly shared sequence variants was judged likely to represent a technical artifact of the sequencing pipeline. A later genetic analysis associated a missense DCLRE1C variant with V-gene and J-gene trimming of TCR beta chains, and an independent cohort replicated the association. A later analysis found that HLA-associated TCR beta chains were more clonally expanded and had lower generation probabilities than equally common non-associated chains. The presence/absence analyses assumed that sequencing depth was roughly uniform across donors, and that assumption may not be true. The 87-base-pair reads could not distinguish some IMGT-functional V segments, including TRBV6-2 and TRBV6-3, so those segments were excluded. According to the authors, the approach could potentially be generalized to other disease states and immunological phenotypes.

The cohort was made up of 650 to 700 healthy bone marrow donors. At the time of sampling, all cohort members were nominally healthy, though unrecorded immune exposures were likely present. The donor was CMV seronegative and was included in the group of around 320 seronegative cohort members. A peripheral blood sample was provided by each donor, and peripheral blood mononuclear cells were used for TCR beta sequencing. Genomic DNA extraction from the blood cell samples was performed with the Qiagen DNeasy Blood Extraction Kit. Library preparation used the immunoSEQ multiplex PCR assay. For the multiplex PCR, a mixture combining 60 forward primers for TCR Vbeta segments and 13 reverse primers for TCR Jbeta segments was used. A multiplex PCR assay on genomic DNA amplified the CDR3 region of rearranged TCR beta genes. The amplified TCR beta libraries were sequenced on the Illumina HiSeq System as 87-base-pair reads. Regarding the original processing steps: A later analysis tallied around 82 million unique TCR beta chains across the 700 or so repertoires, and approximately 12 million of those chains were shared by two or more donors. To remove PCR and sequencing errors, raw reads were error-corrected and collapsed into unique sequences using a nearest-neighbor algorithm that merged closely related sequences. To assign V, D and J gene segments, CDR3 sequences were aligned to IMGT reference sequences. Each retained sequence needed at least a six-nucleotide match to both a V gene segment and a J gene segment. Rearrangements were classified as productive when the CDR3 lacked stop codons and remained in frame with V and J, and all other rearrangements were classified as non-productive. Following IMGT convention, CDR3 was defined as the stretch from the second conserved V-encoded cysteine up to the conserved J-encoded phenylalanine. Sequences without an unambiguous match to a single V gene segment were excluded from the earlier analysis of approximately 600 of the donors. An earlier analysis of around 600 of the donors classified V segments as functional when productive rearrangements were above 56.7% and as segregating when the standard deviation between donors was above 5%. A statistical classification framework was developed to diagnose cytomegalovirus status using the catalog of TCR beta chain sequences. In a later analysis, V and J genes were assigned by comparing TCR nucleotide sequences against IMGT/GENE-DB human TR gene sequences. In a later analysis, CDR3 sequences and most-parsimonious VDJ recombination scenarios were assigned using the TCRdist pipeline. In a later analysis, every TCR beta chain was defined by the combination of its CDR3 amino acid sequence and its V-gene family, and reads without a unique V-gene family were dropped. As a way to deal with suspected cross-contamination and a sequencing artifact, a later analysis dropped hundreds of nucleotide sequences that were highly shared and had low generation probability. In a later analysis, a clonal expansion index for each public chain was calculated from normalized within-repertoire ranks of inferred template counts. In a later analysis, generation probabilities were computed using a VDJ recombination model fitted to out-of-frame rearrangements, and the results were checked against IGoR. In a later analysis, TCR-TCR, TCR-HLA and TCR-CMV co-occurrence was scored with hypergeometric tests, and a repertoire-size bias correction was applied to TCR pairs. To estimate false discovery rates, a later analysis permuted the HLA or CMV assignments 20 times. In a later analysis, co-occurring TCRs were grouped using DBSCAN, with TCRdist sequence similarity added in when clustering inside HLA-allele-positive subsets. Co-occurrence clustering excluded repertoires with fewer than 30,000 or more than 120,000 public chains, plus five with anomalous nucleotide sharing. What TCRdb holds here is the immuneACCESS table cut down to in-frame rearrangements. Part of the clones is not present; checked against another copy, under half of the missing clones reflect an unresolved V gene, and the others are unexplained. Clone size and the V and J calls come from that table; the DNA yielded D and trimming. Here the sample has approximately 200,000 clones; about 75% occur a single time. Together, the top ten hold about 1.8% of the sample.

CDR1 LGHNA and CDR2 YSLEER were looked up in the germline V gene. The CDR3 holds 14 amino acids from the cysteine to the phenylalanine. Only the CDR3 region is kept as DNA, spanning 42 bases read in frame from base 1. V loses 0 bases, J loses 5 bases, and the germline ends lie 10 bases apart. The rearranged segments are TRBV4-3 and TRBJ2-5; no confident D gene assignment can be made. Sequencing was carried out using PBMCs. The sequence was collected from a man aged 18-30 years in good health and CMV-seronegative. Here is the DNA: TGCGCCAGCAGCCAAGATATCCGGGTTGAGACCCAGTACTTC. This encodes CASSQDIRVETQYF.